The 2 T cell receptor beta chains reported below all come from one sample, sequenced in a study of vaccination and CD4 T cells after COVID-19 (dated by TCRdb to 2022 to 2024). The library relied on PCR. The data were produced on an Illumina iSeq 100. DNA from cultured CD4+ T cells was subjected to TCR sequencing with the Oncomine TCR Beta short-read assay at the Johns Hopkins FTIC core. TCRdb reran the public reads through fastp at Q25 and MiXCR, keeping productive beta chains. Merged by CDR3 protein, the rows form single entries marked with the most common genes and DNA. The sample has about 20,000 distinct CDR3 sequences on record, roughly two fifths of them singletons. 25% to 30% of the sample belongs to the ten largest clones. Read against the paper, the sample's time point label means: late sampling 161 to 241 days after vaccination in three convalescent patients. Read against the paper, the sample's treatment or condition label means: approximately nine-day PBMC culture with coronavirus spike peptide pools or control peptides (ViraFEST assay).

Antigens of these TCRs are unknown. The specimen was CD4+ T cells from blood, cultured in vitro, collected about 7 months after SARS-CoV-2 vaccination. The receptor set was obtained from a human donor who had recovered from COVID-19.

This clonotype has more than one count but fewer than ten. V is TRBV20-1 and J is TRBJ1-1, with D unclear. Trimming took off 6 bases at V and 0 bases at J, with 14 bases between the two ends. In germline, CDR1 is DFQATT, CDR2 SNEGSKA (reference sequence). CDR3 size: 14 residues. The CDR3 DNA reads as TGCAGTGCGACGAGATCGGCTATGAACACTGAAGCTTTCTTT. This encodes CSATRSAMNTEAFF.

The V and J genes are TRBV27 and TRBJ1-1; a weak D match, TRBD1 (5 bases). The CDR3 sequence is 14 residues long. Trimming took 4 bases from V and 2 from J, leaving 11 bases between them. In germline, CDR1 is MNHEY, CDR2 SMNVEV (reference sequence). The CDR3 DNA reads TGTGCCAGCAGTTGGGAGGGGCCAAACACTGAAGCTTTCTTT. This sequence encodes CASSWEGPNTEAFF.